A single sample gave rise to the 24 T cell receptor beta chains below, sequenced in a study of shared clonotypes between healthy human individuals. Some clones are missing from TCRdb's copy, which holds only in-frame ones; the method was immunoSEQ multiplex PCR. The table records a few hundred thousand clones, more than 95% of them present only once. Sequenced input: naive CD4+ T cells sorted from blood. The subset was: CD45RA+ positively selected. The receptor source for this set is a woman in her twenties or thirties in good health.

The rearrangement uses TRBV7-8 and TRBJ1-4, with TRBD1 matching 11 bases. Germline V gene data show CDR1 as SGHVS and CDR2 as FQNEAQ. V gave up 5 bases and J gave up 7 bases; unmatched junction bases: 6. The CDR3 runs to 15 residues. The CDR3 reads CASSQPGTGGEKLFF. Written as DNA, the CDR3 is TGTGCCAGCAGCCAGCCCGGGACAGGGGGTGAAAAACTGTTTTTT.

This chain uses TRBV18 with TRBJ2-3; 10 bases map to TRBD1. This CDR3 has 15 residues. CDR1 is KGHSH and CDR2 is LQKENI in the germline V gene. V was pared by 6 bases and J by 2 bases, with 5 bases of the junction left unmatched. The chain's CDR3 is CASSRTGGPTDTQYF. The CDR3 nucleotides are TGTGCCAGCTCGCGGACAGGGGGGCCCACAGATACGCAGTATTTT. The full variable domain, its missing parts supplied by reference TRBV18 and TRBJ2-3, is NAGVMQNPRHLVRRRGQEARLRCSPMKGHSHVYWYRQLPEEGLKFMVYLQKENIIDESGMPKERFSAEFPKEGPSILRIQQVVRGDSAAYFCASSRTGGPTDTQYFGPGTRLTVL.

The DNA for the CDR3 is TGTGCCAGCAGCCAAAGACAGGGCACTGAAGCTTTCTTT. It translates to CASSQRQGTEAFF. The chain joins TRBV14 to TRBJ1-1; 7 positions agree with TRBD1. The CDR3 runs to 13 residues. Trimming at V came to 2 bases and at J to 4 bases, leaving 1 base not matched to a gene. Germline V gene sequence: CDR1 SGHDN, CDR2 FVKESK.

The gene calls are TRBV19 and TRBJ2-2, with D unresolved. Trimming took 7 bases from V and 8 from J, leaving 23 bases between them. From germline, CDR1 is LNHDA and CDR2 SQIVND (reference sequence). The length of the CDR3 is 16 residues. CDR3 amino acids: CASIAASGFAAGELFF. CDR3 sequence (DNA): TGTGCCAGTATTGCGGCGAGTGGATTCGCGGCTGGGGAGCTGTTTTTT.

V and J are TRBV6-1 and TRBJ1-2; D possibly corresponds to TRBD1 (5 bases). The CDR3 runs to 14 residues. The germline V gene has CDR1 MNHNS and CDR2 SASEGT. V lost 3 bases to trimming and J lost 3 bases, with 11 bases between them. CDR3 sequence: CASSEYRDDYGYTF. As DNA, the CDR3 is TGTGCCAGCAGTGAGTACCGGGACGACTATGGCTACACCTTC.

The chain combines TRBV19 with TRBJ1-1; tentatively, D is TRBD1 (5 bases). The length of the CDR3 is 16 residues. Germline V lookup: CDR1 LNHDA, CDR2 SQIVND (reference sequence). With 3 bases removed from V and 5 bases from J, the gap between germline ends came to 19 bases. Here the CDR3 reads CASSILRGTGLTEAFF. For the CDR3, the DNA is TGTGCCAGTAGTATTTTGAGGGGAACCGGGTTGACTGAAGCTTTCTTT.

The CDR3 reads CASSDQGLGGDTQYF. CDR3 nucleotide sequence: TGTGCCAGCAGTGACCAAGGACTAGGGGGGGATACGCAGTATTTT. The chain couples TRBV6-4 to TRBJ2-3, with D perhaps TRBD2 (7 bases). The V gene's germline CDR1 is MRHNA and CDR2 SNTAGT. CDR3 length: 15 residues. The ends were cut back, 2 bases at V and 6 bases at J, with 15 bases in the middle.

This sequence joins TRBV2 and TRBJ1-2; D remains ambiguous. Trimming stripped 7 bases from V and 5 bases from J, with 8 bases between. Germline V CDR1 and CDR2: SNHLY, FYNNEI. The CDR3 is 11 amino acids. The CDR3 loop reads CASTRSYGYTF. The CDR3 DNA sequence: TGTGCCAGCACGAGGAGTTATGGCTACACCTTC.

The gene calls are TRBV7-2 and TRBJ2-7; 7 bases map to TRBD1. The J segment lost 4 bases and the V segment lost 5 bases, leaving 5 bases of the junction unmatched. The CDR3 covers 13 residues. CDR1 and CDR2 (germline): SGHTA, FQGNSA. The CDR3 sequence is CASSKLQGYEQYF. The CDR3 DNA sequence: TGTGCCAGCAGCAAACTACAGGGGTACGAGCAGTACTTC.

The chain combines TRBV5-1 with TRBJ2-1; 9 bases agree with TRBD2. The V gene's germline CDR1 is SGHRS and CDR2 YFSETQ. This CDR3 has 16 amino acids. V lost 4 bases and J lost 0; bases outside the gene matches: 5. CDR3 nucleotides: TGCGCCAGCAGCATGGCGGGAGGGCCCTCCTACAATGAGCAGTTCTTC. As protein: CASSMAGGPSYNEQFF. Drawing the rest from reference TRBV5-1 and TRBJ2-1, the complete variable domain is KAGVTQTPRYLIKTRGQQVTLSCSPISGHRSVSWYQQTPGQGLQFLFEYFSETQRNKGNFPGRFSGRQFSNSRSEMNVSTLELGDSALYLCASSMAGGPSYNEQFFGPGTRLTVL.

The CDR3 sequence is CASSKGPSYYEQYF. The CDR3 nucleotides read TGTGCCAGCAGCAAGGGACCTTCTTACTACGAGCAGTACTTC. The genes are TRBV9 and TRBJ2-7; D possibly matches TRBD1 or TRBD2 (5 bases each). With 4 bases removed from V and 3 bases from J, the gap between germline ends came to 14 bases. The length of the CDR3 is 14 residues. Germline CDR1 is SGDLS and CDR2 is YYNGEE.

J is TRBJ1-1 and V is TRBV28, with D unclear. CDR3 length equals 13 residues. V dropped 7 bases and J dropped 1 base, with 10 bases sitting between them. CDR1 is MDHEN and CDR2 is SYDVKM in the germline V gene. The CDR3 reads CASTPGTNTEAFF. CDR3 nucleotides: TGTGCCAGCACCCCGGGAACGAACACTGAAGCTTTCTTT.

Points on this clone: Germline and junction disagree at one end, which may indicate a read error. The chain links TRBV28 to TRBJ1-4, with 7 bases matching TRBD1. CDR3 size: 14 residues. Germline V gene sequence: CDR1 MDHEN, CDR2 SYDVKM. The CDR3 coding sequence is TGTGCCAGCAGATCGCCGGGTGAGGGGGCGAAAGCAGCCTTT. This translates into CASRSPGEGAKAAF.

This clone was seen a single time. The chain has TRBV9 and TRBJ1-2; D gene unclear. This CDR3 comprises 14 residues. Trimming removed 0 bases from V and 2 bases from J, with 8 bases in between. In germline, CDR1 is SGDLS, CDR2 YYNGEE. CDR3 residues: CASSVEGFNYGYTF. The CDR3 DNA reads as TGTGCCAGCAGCGTAGAAGGGTTCAACTATGGCTACACCTTC.

This sequence joins TRBV18 and TRBJ2-7; 10 bases line up with TRBD2. Germline loops: CDR1 KGHSH, CDR2 LQKENI. V lost 6 bases to trimming and J lost 2 bases; unmatched junction nucleotides: 7. The CDR3 extends over 15 amino acids. CDR3 amino acids: CASSFASGSAYEQYF. The CDR3 coding sequence is TGTGCCAGCTCCTTTGCTAGCGGGAGCGCCTACGAGCAGTACTTC.

The CDR3 loop reads CASSTDRAPGTQYF. For the CDR3, the DNA is TGTGCCAGCAGCACTGACAGGGCCCCGGGTACGCAGTATTTT. This chain joins TRBV7-7 and TRBJ2-3; 7 positions agree with TRBD1. CDR1 and CDR2 (germline): SSHAT, FNYEAQ (reference sequence). Trimming took 5 bases from V and 8 from J; bases not matched to a gene: 10. This CDR3 contains 14 residues. The full variable domain, its missing parts supplied by reference TRBV7-7 and TRBJ2-3, is GAGVSQSPRYKVTKRGQDVTLRCDPISSHATLYWYQQALGQGPEFLTYFNYEAQPDKSGLPSDRFSAERPEGSISTLTIQRTEQRDSAMYRCASSTDRAPGTQYFGPGTRLTVL.

In regard to this clone: This same CDR3 is encoded by further DNA sequences in the sample. The rearrangement uses TRBV20-1 and TRBJ2-7; D call uncertain. The CDR3 has 11 residues. V lost 3 bases and J lost 5, with 8 bases in between. CDR1 is DFQATT and CDR2 is SNEGSKA in the germline V gene (reference sequence). This CDR3 is CSARGSDEQYF. Here the CDR3 DNA reads TGCAGTGCTAGGGGAAGCGACGAGCAGTACTTC.

The chain uses TRBV20-1 and TRBJ1-2; D is unresolved. V lost 3 bases to trimming and J lost 8 bases, with 10 bases between them. From germline, CDR1 is DFQATT and CDR2 SNEGSKA (reference sequence). The CDR3 runs to 11 residues. The CDR3 DNA is TGCAGTGCTAGCCGAGGTGCCGGCTACACCTTC. The encoded protein is CSASRGAGYTF.

The V gene is TRBV5-4, the J gene TRBJ2-5; weak D call: TRBD2 (6 bases). This CDR3 region has 13 residues. V shed 1 base and J shed 4 bases, with 8 bases lying between them. CDR1 SGHNT and CDR2 YYREEE come from the germline V gene (reference sequence). The CDR3 reads CASSLKGGETQYF. CDR3 coding DNA: TGTGCCAGCAGCTTGAAGGGAGGAGAGACCCAGTACTTC.

The chain has TRBV28 and TRBJ2-1, with D perhaps given as TRBD1 or TRBD2 (5 bases each). Germline CDR1 and CDR2: MDHEN and SYDVKM. The germline V and J ends were trimmed by 2 bases and 0 bases, with 14 bases remaining between them. CDR3 length equals 17 residues. The DNA for the CDR3 is TGTGCCAGCAGTTTACCGGGTTGGGGGAGCTCCTACAATGAGCAGTTCTTC. It yields the protein CASSLPGWGSSYNEQFF.

The CDR3 DNA reads TGTGCCAGCAGTTTAGGGAAGGGTGAGCAGTACTTC. Protein product: CASSLGKGEQYF. V usage is TRBV28 and J usage is TRBJ2-7; no definite D call. CDR3 length equals 12 residues. Germline CDR1 reads MDHEN; CDR2 reads SYDVKM. V shed 2 bases and J shed 7 bases, with 9 bases lying between them.

The chain combines TRBV5-6 with TRBJ2-6, with D uncertain. This CDR3 contains 15 residues. V lost 1 base and J 0 bases, leaving 5 bases between the germline ends. Germline V lookup: CDR1 SGHDT, CDR2 YYEEEE. For the CDR3, the DNA is TGTGCCAGCAGCTTGCAGGTCTCTGGGGCCAACGTCCTGACTTTC. Translating gives CASSLQVSGANVLTF.

The chain uses TRBV4-1 and TRBJ1-2, with D tentatively TRBD1 (5 bases). CDR3 length: 14 residues. The germline V gene encodes CDR1 MGHRA and CDR2 YSYEKL. Trimming cost V 2 bases and J 8 bases, with 15 bases left between them. The CDR3 protein is CASSQPPGGKGYTF. The CDR3 DNA follows: TGCGCCAGCAGCCAACCACCCGGGGGGAAGGGCTACACCTTC.

About this clone itself: The sample carries other DNA sequences with the same CDR3. The chain carries TRBV7-6 and TRBJ2-2; no clear D. V lost 5 bases to trimming and J lost 2 bases, with 3 bases between them. In germline, CDR1 is SGHVS, CDR2 FNYEAQ. This CDR3 spans 12 amino acids. In DNA form, the CDR3 reads TGTGCCAGCAGCCTCAACACCGGGGAGCTGTTTTTT. Translating gives CASSLNTGELFF.